The rows below give T cell receptor beta chains drawn from one sample of a study of T cells in Graves' hyperthyroidism and ophthalmopathy. Using its own MiXCR run on the multiplex PCR reads, TCRdb lists one record per CDR3 protein. This sample yields about 360,000 distinct CDR3 sequences, of which 15% to 19% are seen a single time; around a quarter belongs to the top ten. Material: blood. The receptors were gathered from a young woman with Graves' hyperthyroidism that later progressed to Graves' ophthalmopathy. The CDR3 runs from the conserved cysteine through the conserved F or W. Fields, in order: D gene, clone size, J gene, V gene, CDR3 protein, CDR3 DNA. A D gene is named only where the DNA matches it firmly. Not all rows give a size; the values are once, few, many and, for expanded clones, a class.

NA many TRBJ2-7 TRBV2 CASSEAHGNYEQYF TGTGCCAGCAGTGAAGCGCACGGAAATTACGAGCAGTACTTC
NA few TRBJ2-2 TRBV27 CASSFGGTVTGELFF TGTGCCAGCAGTTTCGGCGGGACGGTAACCGGGGAGCTGTTTTTT
TRBD2 few TRBJ2-1 TRBV19 CASKKRDSSSYNEQFF TGTGCCAGTAAAAAGCGGGACTCGAGCTCCTACAATGAGCAGTTCTTC
NA NA TRBJ1-1 TRBV15 CATSAPGRMNTEAFF TGTGCCACCAGCGCTCCGGGACGGATGAACACTGAAGCTTTCTTT
TRBD2 few TRBJ2-3 TRBV2 CASSGGRELDTQYF TGTGCCAGCAGTGGCGGGAGAGAATTGGATACGCAGTATTTT
NA many TRBJ2-3 TRBV7-2 CASRLGAVTDTQYF TGTGCCAGCAGACTCGGGGCCGTCACAGATACGCAGTATTTT
TRBD2 many TRBJ2-7 TRBV2 CASSETSGSFEQYF TGTGCCAGCAGTGAAACTAGCGGGAGTTTCGAGCAGTACTTC
NA NA TRBJ2-2 TRBV9 CASSVSRVGELFF TGTGCCAGCAGCGTATCCAGGGTCGGGGAGCTGTTTTTT
NA many TRBJ1-5 TRBV2 CASSGDSNQPQHF TGTGCCAGCAGTGGAGACAGCAATCAGCCCCAGCATTTT
NA many TRBJ2-3 TRBV12-3/TRBV12-4 CASSHDDVPSTDTQYF TGTGCCAGCAGCCATGACGACGTTCCAAGCACAGATACGCAGTATTTT
TRBD2 many TRBJ2-3 TRBV7-3 CASSLTSGTALDTQYF TGTGCCAGCAGCCTTACTAGCGGGACCGCTTTGGATACGCAGTATTTT
NA many TRBJ2-3 TRBV6-6 CASSYSVLAVGTDTQYF TGTGCCAGCAGTTACTCGGTGCTAGCCGTAGGCACAGATACGCAGTATTTT
NA NA TRBJ1-5 TRBV6-2/TRBV6-3 CASSVLYSNQPQHF TGTGCCAGCAGCGTACTTTATAGCAATCAGCCCCAGCATTTT
NA NA TRBJ2-7 TRBV4-3 CASSQLPLGRGEQYF TGCGCCAGCAGCCAACTCCCTTTGGGACGGGGCGAGCAGTACTTC
NA NA TRBJ2-5 TRBV24-1 CATSASRTTAEETQYF TGTGCCACCAGTGCTTCCCGGACGACGGCCGAAGAGACCCAGTACTTC
NA NA TRBJ1-2 TRBV20-1 CSAPIVGESYGYTF TGCAGTGCCCCAATAGTGGGGGAGAGCTATGGCTACACCTTC
NA many TRBJ2-7 TRBV27 CASGLVGSYEQYF TGTGCCAGCGGCTTAGTTGGTTCCTACGAGCAGTACTTC
NA NA TRBJ2-2 TRBV29-1 CSARGGQNTGELFF TGCAGCGCCAGGGGTGGACAGAACACCGGGGAGCTGTTTTTT
TRBD1 many TRBJ1-1 TRBV7-2 CASSKTGSKGEAFF TGTGCCAGCAGCAAGACAGGGTCTAAGGGTGAAGCTTTCTTT
TRBD1 few TRBJ1-5 TRBV15 CATSRGYRGSNQPQHF TGTGCCACCAGCAGAGGTTACAGGGGCAGCAATCAGCCCCAGCATTTT
NA NA TRBJ2-3 TRBV7-9 CASSPVTGREDTQYF TGTGCCAGCAGCCCAGTGACAGGGCGGGAAGATACGCAGTATTTT
TRBD2 NA TRBJ2-2 TRBV20-1 CSAKGRAGVTGELFF TGCAGTGCTAAAGGGCGAGCGGGAGTCACCGGGGAGCTGTTTTTT
NA many TRBJ1-1 TRBV5-1 CASSLNSIEMNTEAFF TGCGCCAGCAGCCTAAACTCGATAGAGATGAACACTGAAGCTTTCTTT
NA many TRBJ2-7 TRBV7-6 CASSIHAPDSYEQYF TGTGCCAGCAGCATTCATGCCCCAGACTCCTACGAGCAGTACTTC
NA few TRBJ2-7 TRBV6-2/TRBV6-3 CASCTRRLSYEQYF TGTGCCAGCTGTACCCGCAGGTTATCCTACGAGCAGTACTTC